This note documents a single TCR beta chain sequence. What it binds is not known. TCRdb keeps only in-frame clones here, not all; method: immunoSEQ multiplex PCR. The data contain 150,000 to 190,000 clones, around 87% of them singletons. J gave up 2 bases and V 4 bases, and 2 bases lay outside the gene matches. The CDR3 is made up of 15 amino acids. Germline V gene data show CDR1 as KGHSH and CDR2 as LQKENI. This entry is derived from a study of T cell responses to AZD1222 COVID-19 vaccine. Findings and limits, study-wide: Reportedly, nearly half the spike-specific TCRs target unmutated variant regions. The breadth and depth of Spike-specific TCRs increased once two AZD1222 doses had been given.

This clonotype was sampled from an adult who received the AZD1222 COVID-19 vaccine. Source: peripheral blood, taken 28 days after the second AZD1222 dose. V usage is TRBV18 and J usage is TRBJ1-3, with 10 bases matching TRBD1. The chain's CDR3 is CASSLGTGAGNTIYF. The CDR3 DNA sequence: TGTGCCAGCTCACTTGGGACAGGGGCTGGAAACACCATATATTTT.